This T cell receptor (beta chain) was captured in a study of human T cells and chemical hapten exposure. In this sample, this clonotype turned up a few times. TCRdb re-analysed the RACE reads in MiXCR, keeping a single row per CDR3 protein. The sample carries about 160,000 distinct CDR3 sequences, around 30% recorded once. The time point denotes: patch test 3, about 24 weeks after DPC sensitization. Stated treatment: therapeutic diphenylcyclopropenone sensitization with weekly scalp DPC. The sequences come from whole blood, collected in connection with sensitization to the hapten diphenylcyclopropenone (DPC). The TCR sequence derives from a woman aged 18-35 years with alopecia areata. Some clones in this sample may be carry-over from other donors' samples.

Here the CDR3 reads CASSQPNRGGRAEAFF. In nucleotides, the CDR3 is TGCGCCAGCAGCCAACCAAACAGGGGAGGACGCGCTGAAGCTTTCTTT. V and J are TRBV4-1 and TRBJ1-1; 7 bases line up with TRBD1. The CDR3 loop spans 16 amino acids. V lost 2 bases to trimming and J lost 6 bases; unmatched junction nucleotides: 12. Germline V gene sequence: CDR1 MGHRA, CDR2 YSYEKL.